One and the same sample provided the 30 T cell receptor beta chains below, sequenced in a study of T cells in Graves' hyperthyroidism and ophthalmopathy. RNA transcripts gave rise to amplified TCR beta CDR3 regions. Using the HTBI primer set, a first-round RT-PCR was run on the TCR CDR3. TCRdb analysed the multiplex PCR reads with MiXCR anew, one entry per CDR3 protein. The table shows 400,000 to 450,000 distinct CDR3 sequences, with over 12% occurring only once. Sequencing was performed on blood. These TCRs come from a man aged 18 to 29 with Graves' ophthalmopathy.

This clonotype was counted a few times. The CDR3 is CSVVLATGELFF. The CDR3 nucleotides read TGCAGCGTTGTTTTGGCCACCGGGGAGCTGTTTTTT. The J gene is TRBJ2-2, the V gene TRBV29-1; D is unclear. Germline loops: CDR1 SQVTM, CDR2 ANQGSEA. V was shortened by 4 bases and J by 4 bases, with 7 bases between the two germline ends. The CDR3 runs 12 residues.

The gene calls are TRBV6-6 and TRBJ2-6, with no clear D. The CDR3 extends over 15 amino acids. Per germline, CDR1 MNHNY and CDR2 SVGAGI (reference sequence). The V end lost 2 bases, the J end lost 4 bases, and 9 bases lay between the germline ends. CDR3 DNA: TGTGCCAGCAGTTACGCTGGGTCCGGGGCCAACGTCCTGACTTTC. Translated, it gives CASSYAGSGANVLTF.

This clonotype has at least ten counts. The chain couples TRBV7-3 to TRBJ2-5, with D perhaps matching TRBD2 (6 bases). Germline V gene sequence: CDR1 SGHTA, CDR2 FQGTGA. The CDR3 spans 16 residues. Between the trimmed V and J ends, which lost 5 bases and 5 bases, there was a span of 21 bases. The CDR3 region is CASSHSRQSGDETQYF. Written as DNA, the CDR3 is TGTGCCAGCAGCCATTCGAGGCAGTCGGGGGACGAGACCCAGTACTTC.

This clonotype was observed many times. The chain uses TRBV12-3 or TRBV12-4 and TRBJ1-1; no clear D. Trimming removed 3 bases at V and 5 bases at J, with 10 bases between. The CDR3 has 13 amino acids. CDR3 protein: CASSLGWGTEAFF. The CDR3 DNA sequence: TGTGCCAGCAGTTTGGGCTGGGGAACTGAAGCTTTCTTT.

This clonotype was detected many times. The rearrangement joins TRBV27 to TRBJ1-2; 12 bases align to TRBD1. CDR1 and CDR2 (germline): MNHEY, SMNVEV (reference sequence). V dropped 8 bases and J dropped 6; count of bases not matched to a gene: 7. The CDR3 length is 14 residues. The chain's CDR3 is CASGSGTGGNGYTF. For the CDR3, the DNA is TGTGCCAGCGGCTCCGGGACAGGGGGCAATGGCTACACCTTC.

There are many counts of this clonotype. The chain uses TRBV30 and TRBJ1-1; the D is unclear. V lost 0 bases to trimming and J lost 4 bases, with 9 bases between them. This CDR3 contains 13 residues. The V gene's germline CDR1 is GTSNPN and CDR2 SVGIG (reference sequence). CDR3 nucleotides: TGTGCCTGGAGTGTAAACGGCGGCACTGAAGCTTTCTTT. Amino acid sequence: CAWSVNGGTEAFF.

This chain links TRBV7-9 with TRBJ2-5, with D maybe TRBD2 (6 bases). CDR3 length equals 16 residues. CDR1 SEHNR and CDR2 FQNEAQ come from the germline V gene (reference sequence). V lost 5 bases, J lost 0 bases, and 16 bases lay in between. The CDR3 protein is CASSPGGLIYQETQYF. CDR3 DNA sequence: TGTGCCAGCAGCCCTGGGGGACTGATATACCAAGAGACCCAGTACTTC.

This clonotype was counted ten times or more. The chain employs TRBV5-1 and TRBJ2-3, with 9 bases that match TRBD1. The CDR3 is 14 amino acids. CDR1 SGHRS and CDR2 YFSETQ come from the germline V gene. The V and J ends lost 3 bases and 5 bases, in that order; junction bases with no gene match: 4. The CDR3 bases are TGCGCCAGCAGCTCCGGGACAGGGAGAGATACGCAGTATTTT. Protein: CASSSGTGRDTQYF. Supplemented by reference TRBV5-1 and TRBJ2-3, the full variable domain reads KAGVTQTPRYLIKTRGQQVTLSCSPISGHRSVSWYQQTPGQGLQFLFEYFSETQRNKGNFPGRFSGRQFSNSRSEMNVSTLELGDSALYLCASSSGTGRDTQYFGPGTRLTVL.

This clonotype showed up just once. This chain connects TRBV6-7 to TRBJ1-2; D not resolved. TRBV6-7 falls under the ORF class, with uncertain function. This CDR3 comprises 12 residues. Trimming shortened V by 7 bases and J by 2 bases, and 8 bases separated the two germline ends. The CDR3 region is CASIPHNYGYTF. Written as DNA, the CDR3 is TGTGCCAGCATTCCACACAACTATGGCTACACCTTC.

This clonotype was counted between two and nine times. The chain employs TRBV6-1 and TRBJ2-3; 12 bases line up with TRBD2. This CDR3 is 16 amino acids long. Per the germline V gene, CDR1 is MNHNS and CDR2 is SASEGT. The V and J ends lost 6 bases and 0 bases, in that order; junction bases with no gene match: 4. In nucleotides, the CDR3 is TGTGCCAGCAGGACTAGCGGGGGTCCTAGCACAGATACGCAGTATTTT. It yields the protein CASRTSGGPSTDTQYF.

This clonotype was counted between two and nine times. CDR3 nucleotides: TGTGCCAGCAGGTTAAGGGGCGAGCAGTACTTC. Translation: CASRLRGEQYF. The rearrangement uses TRBV13 and TRBJ2-7; TRBD1 might be the D (5 bases). V was cut by 6 bases and J by 6 bases, with 9 bases left in between. Germline lookup yields CDR1 PRHDT and CDR2 FYEKMQ (reference sequence). The CDR3 is 11 residues long.

This clonotype was seen repeatedly, ten times or more. V and J are TRBV11-3 and TRBJ1-2; no definite D call. The CDR3 covers 13 residues. CDR1 SGHNT and CDR2 YENEEA come from the germline V gene. The germline V and J ends were trimmed by 1 base and 7 bases, with 10 bases remaining between them. The CDR3 nucleotides read TGTGCCAGCAGCTTAGGCAGTGACGGTGGCTACACCTTC. Protein product: CASSLGSDGGYTF.

This clonotype was picked up a small number of times. The genes are TRBV12-3 or TRBV12-4 and TRBJ1-6, with 9 bases fitting TRBD1. This CDR3 is 15 amino acids long. V was clipped by 1 base and J by 10 bases; unmatched bases: 5. The CDR3: CASSLDRGQWSPLHF. The CDR3 bases are TGTGCCAGCAGTTTAGACAGGGGGCAGTGGTCACCCCTCCACTTT.

Only a few counts were recorded for this clonotype. The V and J genes are TRBV5-1 and TRBJ2-5; 11 bases match TRBD2. In germline, CDR1 is SGHRS, CDR2 YFSETQ. The CDR3 is made up of 17 amino acids. V dropped 0 bases and J dropped 5; count of bases not matched to a gene: 9. CDR3 bases: TGCGCCAGCAGCTTGGTGGTAGCGGGAGGGCCTTTGGAGACCCAGTACTTC. As protein: CASSLVVAGGPLETQYF.

This clonotype has a count of ten or more. V usage is TRBV7-2 and J usage is TRBJ1-5; no clear D. Germline lookup yields CDR1 SGHTA and CDR2 FQGNSA. CDR3 length: 14 amino acids. V lost 1 base, J lost 3 bases, and 7 bases lay in between. This CDR3 is CASSLGRTNQPQHF. The CDR3 bases are TGTGCCAGCAGCTTAGGGCGAACCAATCAGCCCCAGCATTTT.

The chain employs TRBV2 and TRBJ2-3; 8 bases are shared with TRBD1. The junction had 5 bases not matched to a gene; V was cut back by 10 bases and J by 5 bases. The CDR3 is 12 residues long. Germline lookup yields CDR1 SNHLY and CDR2 FYNNEI. Written as DNA, the CDR3 is TGTGCCATAGGACAGGGAAAAGATACGCAGTATTTT. Amino acid sequence: CAIGQGKDTQYF.

This clonotype has ten or more counts. This chain uses TRBV18 with TRBJ2-7, with a weak D call TRBD2 (5 bases). CDR3 length equals 14 residues. Trimming left V 3 bases short and J 6 bases short, with 15 bases between. The germline V gene has CDR1 KGHSH and CDR2 LQKENI. Here the CDR3 reads CASSPSVPEGEQYF. Written as DNA, the CDR3 is TGTGCCAGCTCACCTTCAGTCCCAGAGGGCGAGCAGTACTTC.

This clonotype was seen a few times. The chain uses TRBV28 and TRBJ1-5; maybe TRBD1 (6 bases). Germline V lookup: CDR1 MDHEN, CDR2 SYDVKM. Trimming cost V 3 bases and J 4 bases, with 19 bases left between them. The CDR3 loop spans 17 amino acids. This chain's CDR3 is CASSFFPQGQRNQPQHF. The CDR3 nucleotides read TGTGCCAGCAGTTTCTTCCCTCAGGGACAACGAAATCAGCCCCAGCATTTT.

There are many counts of this clonotype. This chain joins TRBV6-5 and TRBJ2-4; D unclear. The V gene's germline CDR1 is MNHEY and CDR2 SVGAGI. CDR3 length equals 16 residues. V was trimmed by 2 bases and J by 1 base, leaving 12 bases between them. The CDR3 protein is CASSYLPQLAKNIQYF. CDR3 nucleotide sequence: TGTGCCAGCAGTTACCTTCCACAGCTGGCCAAAAACATTCAGTACTTC.

Concerning this clonotype itself: Mismatch with germline at one junction end may stem from a read error. The chain carries TRBV12-3 or TRBV12-4 and TRBJ1-2; TRBD1 is a possible D gene (6 bases). There are 14 residues in the CDR3. CDR3 nucleotides: TGTGCCAGCACCCTGAGCAGGGGAGTCTATGACTACACCTTC. This codes for CASTLSRGVYDYTF.

The sample holds a few counts of this clonotype. The chain uses TRBV10-1 and TRBJ1-6; TRBD1 agrees at 10 bases. The trim removed 6 bases at V and 9 bases at J, leaving 2 bases unmatched. CDR1 and CDR2 from the germline V gene are WNHNN and SYGVQD (reference sequence). The CDR3 sequence is 13 residues long. The CDR3 region has the DNA TGCGCCAGCAGGCGGGACAGGGGTTCACCCCTCCACTTT. Protein product: CASRRDRGSPLHF.

This clonotype appeared a few times. The chain links TRBV27 to TRBJ2-7, with D perhaps matching TRBD2 (5 bases). Trimming took 8 bases from V and 4 from J, leaving 15 bases between them. Germline CDR1 MNHEY, CDR2 SMNVEV (reference sequence). The CDR3 totals 13 residues. The DNA for the CDR3 is TGTGCCAGCTCCGATATCGGGGAGTACGAGCAGTACTTC. It specifies CASSDIGEYEQYF.

This clonotype was seen at least ten times. The chain couples TRBV5-1 to TRBJ2-3; tentatively, D is TRBD1 or TRBD2 (5 bases each). CDR1 and CDR2 from the germline V gene are SGHRS and YFSETQ. This CDR3 is 17 amino acids long. Trimming pared 3 bases from V and 2 bases from J, leaving 19 bases between. CDR3 bases: TGCGCCAGCAGCTACAAGATGCCTTGGGACCACACAGATACGCAGTATTTT. It encodes CASSYKMPWDHTDTQYF.

The V and J genes are TRBV9 and TRBJ2-7; 7 nucleotides agree with TRBD1. The germline CDR1 and CDR2 sequences are SGDLS and YYNGEE. The CDR3 runs 15 residues. J gave up 0 bases and V 4 bases, and 7 bases lay outside the gene matches. CDR3: CASSPQTGSSYEQYF. The CDR3 DNA reads as TGTGCCAGCAGCCCTCAGACAGGGAGCTCCTACGAGCAGTACTTC.

In this sample, this clonotype turned up a few times. The genes are TRBV25-1 and TRBJ2-1; 9 nucleotides match TRBD1. V shed 7 bases and J 5 bases; nucleotides not matched to a gene: 9. The germline gives CDR1 MGHDK, CDR2 SYGVNS. The length of the CDR3 is 15 residues. The CDR3 region is CASTPGGQGDNEQFF. CDR3 DNA sequence: TGTGCCAGCACCCCTGGGGGACAGGGAGACAATGAGCAGTTCTTC.

V and J are TRBV3-1 and TRBJ2-5; 9 bases match TRBD2. The CDR3 sequence is 16 residues long. Germline CDR1 LGHDT, CDR2 YNNKEL (reference sequence). V lost 2 bases and J lost 5; bases outside the gene matches: 9. The DNA of the CDR3 is TGTGCCAGCAGCCAACGGGGCGGGGGGGGACTGGAGACCCAGTACTTC. Protein sequence: CASSQRGGGGLETQYF.

In this sample, this clonotype turned up many times. The CDR3 DNA follows: TGTGCCAGCTCAGCACAGGGGGTCTCGACCTACGAGCAGTACTTC. This gives the protein CASSAQGVSTYEQYF. The chain uses TRBV18 and TRBJ2-7; 8 bases line up with TRBD1. The germline V gene encodes CDR1 KGHSH and CDR2 LQKENI. The CDR3 contains 15 residues. Losses at the gene ends were 5 bases for V and 2 bases for J; bases not matched to a gene: 8.

This clonotype was counted a few times. This rearrangement joins TRBV19 to TRBJ1-1; unclear D gene. This CDR3 is 14 amino acids long. Per the germline V gene, CDR1 is LNHDA and CDR2 is SQIVND (reference sequence). Trimming removed 9 bases from V and 0 bases from J, with 14 bases in between. The DNA for the CDR3 is TGTGCCAGCCATCCCCAGTTCGTGAACACTGAAGCTTTCTTT. Amino acid sequence: CASHPQFVNTEAFF.

This clonotype was picked up a small number of times. The chain uses TRBV20-1 and TRBJ1-1; D is uncertain. This CDR3 is 13 amino acids long. CDR1 is DFQATT, CDR2 SNEGSKA, per germline (reference sequence). The V end was cut by 4 bases, the J end by 5 bases, with 14 bases between. Written as DNA, the CDR3 is TGCAGTGCTATAAAGGGATTGGGAACTGAAGCTTTCTTT. Translating gives CSAIKGLGTEAFF.

This clonotype was picked up many times. The genes are TRBV18 and TRBJ1-1, with D uncertain. CDR3 length equals 12 residues. Germline V gene data show CDR1 as KGHSH and CDR2 as LQKENI. V shed 2 bases and J shed 6 bases, with 7 bases lying between them. The CDR3 DNA reads as TGTGCCAGCTCACCAGGGGTACCTGAAGCTTTCTTT. This sequence encodes CASSPGVPEAFF.